This TCR beta chain was obtained from a study of beta chain features in type 1 diabetes. Findings of the study overall: Shorter TCRB CDR3s, moderately but significantly so, were found in Type 1 diabetes patients in all four CD4+ subsets.

Every single donor gave one heparinised blood draw, and these averaged approximately 120 mL. It was via CD45RO/CCR7/CD25/CD127/CD95/CD27 that CD4+ naive, central memory, regulatory and stem cell-like memory cells were sorted. The V gene lost 4 bases and the J gene lost 0 bases, with 7 bases spanning the gap. In germline, CDR1 is MNHEY, CDR2 SVGAGI. This CDR3 is built from 14 residues. This clone was counted only a few times. What it recognizes is unknown. Expressed TCRB transcripts were sequenced because the isolated RNA had all been reverse transcribed beforehand. Assay used: immunoSEQ multiplex PCR; TCRdb lists only in-frame clones, some missing. The table lists almost 350,000 clones, roughly 8.8% of them singletons.

The chain joins TRBV6-5 to TRBJ1-3; D is ambiguous. The sequence came from a man aged 30 to 39 with type 1 diabetes. Sequenced material: central memory CD4+ T cells from blood. CDR3: CASSWEISGNTIYF. CDR3 bases: TGTGCCAGCAGTTGGGAAATCTCTGGAAACACCATATATTTT.